Following are 29 T cell receptor beta chains from one sample sequenced in a study of blood T cell repertoires in COVID-19. Assay: immunoSEQ multiplex PCR; the TCRdb copy retains only in-frame clones and omits some. The data show 250,000 or so clones, around 90% seen once. Sequencing was carried out using peripheral blood. The receptors here all came from a woman aged 40 to 49 who had recovered from COVID-19.

This chain joins TRBV27 and TRBJ1-5, with 7 bases fitting TRBD1. Trimming removed 6 bases from V and 2 bases from J; junction bases left unmatched: 7. The CDR3 runs to 15 residues. Germline lookup yields CDR1 MNHEY and CDR2 SMNVEV (reference sequence). CDR3 sequence: CASSYDRDGNQPQHF. In nucleotides, the CDR3 is TGTGCCAGCAGCTATGACAGGGACGGCAATCAGCCCCAGCATTTT.

This chain joins TRBV3-1 (or the pseudogene TRBV3-2) and TRBJ2-2; 10 bases align to TRBD1. The trim removed 6 bases at V and 5 bases at J, leaving 3 bases unmatched. Germline V lookup: CDR1 LGHDT, CDR2 YNNKEL (reference sequence). The CDR3 consists of 14 residues. The CDR3 is CASRDRGITGELFF. Written as DNA, the CDR3 is TGTGCCAGCAGGGACAGGGGGATAACCGGGGAGCTGTTTTTT.

In its sample, this clone was seen a few times. The genes are TRBV15 and TRBJ2-1; TRBD1 aligns across 11 bases. CDR3 length equals 14 residues. V was clipped by 4 bases and J by 8 bases; unmatched bases: 4. Germline V CDR1 and CDR2: LNHNV, YYDKDF (reference sequence). This CDR3 is CATSTRTGGDEQFF. The CDR3 DNA is TGTGCCACCAGCACCCGGACAGGGGGCGATGAGCAGTTCTTC.

The chain is built from TRBV6-1 and TRBJ2-4, with D perhaps TRBD2 (6 bases). Germline V lookup: CDR1 MNHNS, CDR2 SASEGT. V was clipped by 3 bases and J by 2 bases, with 8 bases between them. CDR3 length: 14 residues. Written as DNA, the CDR3 is TGTGCCAGCAGTGAGGAGGGAACCAAAAACATTCAGTACTTC. Residues: CASSEEGTKNIQYF.

The chain has TRBV5-1 and TRBJ1-6, with 9 bases that match TRBD1. The V and J ends lost 4 bases and 10 bases, in that order; junction bases with no gene match: 18. This CDR3 is 18 amino acids long. Looked up from germline, CDR1 is SGHRS and CDR2 is YFSETQ. CDR3 region: CASSPGTGKAPEGSPLHF. The CDR3 bases are TGCGCCAGCAGCCCGGGGACAGGGAAGGCCCCTGAAGGATCACCCCTCCACTTT. Full variable domain (outside the CDR3, taken from reference TRBV5-1 and TRBJ1-6): KAGVTQTPRYLIKTRGQQVTLSCSPISGHRSVSWYQQTPGQGLQFLFEYFSETQRNKGNFPGRFSGRQFSNSRSEMNVSTLELGDSALYLCASSPGTGKAPEGSPLHFGNGTRLTVT.

The chain links TRBV4-1 to TRBJ2-3; TRBD2 aligns across 10 bases. V gave up 5 bases and J gave up 3 bases; unmatched junction bases: 5. This CDR3 contains 15 residues. The germline V gene has CDR1 MGHRA and CDR2 YSYEKL. The chain's CDR3 is CASSGASGSTDTQYF. The CDR3 region has the DNA TGCGCCAGCAGCGGGGCTAGCGGGAGTACAGATACGCAGTATTTT.

The chain links TRBV4-2 to TRBJ2-3; the match to TRBD2 covers 10 bases. Germline loops: CDR1 LGHNA, CDR2 YNFKEQ. This CDR3 has 15 amino acids. V shed 4 bases and J 7 bases; nucleotides not matched to a gene: 8. The CDR3 loop is CASSLGLAGVNTQYF. In DNA, the CDR3 is TGTGCCAGCAGCCTTGGGCTAGCGGGAGTAAATACGCAGTATTTT.

This chain uses TRBV27 with TRBJ2-3, with 8 bases identical to TRBD1. V was pared by 2 bases and J by 3 bases, with 7 bases of the junction left unmatched. CDR3 length equals 16 residues. Germline CDR1 MNHEY, CDR2 SMNVEV (reference sequence). CDR3 nucleotides: TGTGCCAGCAGTTTAAGGACAGGGAAGAGGACAGATACGCAGTATTTT. It is translated as CASSLRTGKRTDTQYF.

This clone was seen a single time. The rearrangement joins TRBV19 to TRBJ2-3; D may be TRBD2 (5 bases). CDR1 and CDR2 (germline): LNHDA, SQIVND (reference sequence). V shed 3 bases and J shed 2 bases, with 12 bases lying between them. CDR3 length equals 15 residues. The CDR3 region has the DNA TGTGCCAGTAGTATTTGGTCGGGGAACACAGATACGCAGTATTTT. Translation: CASSIWSGNTDTQYF.

The chain employs TRBV7-9 and TRBJ2-5, with 9 positions matching TRBD1. After removal of 5 bases from V and 5 bases from J, the junction contained 6 bases not matched to a gene. The CDR3 is 14 amino acids. Germline V gives CDR1 SEHNR, CDR2 FQNEAQ (reference sequence). The CDR3 nucleotides read TGTGCCAGCAGCCCGACGGACAGGGGCGAGACCCAGTACTTC. Protein product: CASSPTDRGETQYF.

The rearrangement joins TRBV5-1 to TRBJ2-6; 7 nucleotides match TRBD1. Germline trimming cut 3 bases from V and 0 bases from J; bases unmatched to any gene: 9. Germline lookup yields CDR1 SGHRS and CDR2 YFSETQ. This CDR3 has 18 residues. The CDR3 reads CASSSRDSVSSGANVLTF. The CDR3, as DNA: TGCGCCAGCAGCTCCCGGGACAGCGTTAGCTCTGGGGCCAACGTCCTGACTTTC.

The rearrangement uses TRBV6-6 and TRBJ2-3; the match to TRBD2 covers 10 bases. The V gene end was trimmed by 2 bases and the J gene end by 1 base; junction bases not matched to a gene: 3. There are 16 residues in the CDR3. Germline loops: CDR1 MNHNY, CDR2 SVGAGI (reference sequence). The CDR3 here is CASSYVGLAGTDTQYF. The CDR3, as DNA: TGTGCCAGCAGTTACGTAGGACTAGCGGGCACAGATACGCAGTATTTT.

This chain joins TRBV11-2 and TRBJ2-3, with TRBD2 as a possible D gene (6 bases). Germline CDR1 and CDR2: SGHAT and FQNNGV. V lost 1 base to trimming and J lost 2 bases, with 16 bases between them. This CDR3 has 17 residues. The CDR3 reads CASSLVGLARYTDTQYF. The DNA for the CDR3 is TGTGCCAGCAGCTTAGTCGGTCTAGCGAGATACACAGATACGCAGTATTTT.

V is TRBV28 and J is TRBJ1-2, with 8 bases fitting TRBD1. Germline CDR1 and CDR2: MDHEN and SYDVKM. The CDR3 sequence is 13 residues long. V trimming: 5 bases; J trimming: 3 bases; junction bases outside the gene matches: 2. The DNA of the CDR3 is TGTGCCAGCAGTCAGGGGGCGGACTATGGCTACACCTTC. As protein: CASSQGADYGYTF.

V and J are TRBV10-3 and TRBJ1-1; the D is unclear. CDR1 ENHRY and CDR2 SYGVKD come from the germline V gene. Trimming removed 3 bases at V and 0 bases at J, with 8 bases between. This CDR3 spans 14 amino acids. The chain's CDR3 is CAISDRIMNTEAFF. Written as DNA, the CDR3 is TGTGCCATCAGTGACAGGATCATGAACACTGAAGCTTTCTTT.

The rearrangement joins TRBV3-1 (or the pseudogene TRBV3-2) to TRBJ1-4; 7 bases line up with TRBD1. CDR1 and CDR2 (germline): LGHDT, YNNKEL (reference sequence). The CDR3 runs 16 residues. V shed 1 base, J shed 7 bases, and the junction held 9 bases outside the gene matches. In DNA, the CDR3 is TGTGCCAGCAGCCAAGGTGGGGCAGGGGGAGGTGAAAAACTGTTTTTT. This codes for CASSQGGAGGGEKLFF.

The chain uses TRBV7-9 and TRBJ2-5; 16 bases align to TRBD2. The length of the CDR3 is 19 residues. CDR1 and CDR2 from the germline V gene are SEHNR and FQNEAQ (reference sequence). The junction had 11 bases not matched to a gene; V was cut back by 5 bases and J by 2 bases. CDR3 nucleotides: TGTGCCAGCAGCGCCTTCGGGACTAGCGGGAGGGTGATACAAGAGACCCAGTACTTC. It is translated as CASSAFGTSGRVIQETQYF.

This chain connects TRBV27 to TRBJ2-7; D may be TRBD1 (6 bases). V shed 3 bases and J shed 5 bases, with 11 bases lying between them. The CDR3 spans 13 residues. The germline CDR1 and CDR2 sequences are MNHEY and SMNVEV (reference sequence). CDR3 in amino acids: CASSLQGLNEQYF. In nucleotides, the CDR3 is TGTGCCAGCAGTTTGCAGGGGCTAAACGAGCAGTACTTC.

The CDR3 sequence is CASRRGGGADNEQFF. For the CDR3, the DNA is TGTGCCAGCAGGAGAGGAGGGGGCGCCGACAATGAGCAGTTCTTC. This chain connects TRBV2 to TRBJ2-1, with a possible D match to TRBD1 (7 bases). The CDR3 contains 15 residues. Trimming pared 6 bases from V and 5 bases from J, leaving 17 bases between. The germline gives CDR1 SNHLY, CDR2 FYNNEI.

Details on this clone: Lacking the conserved final phenylalanine or tryptophan, this CDR3 likely reflects a read error. No DNA is shown, since the ends of the CDR3 on it are uncertain; the CDR3 is the one TCRdb lists. The chain combines TRBV2 with TRBJ1-1; the table's TRBD1 call for D was not verified on the DNA. A total of 14 residues make up the CDR3, ends included. Germline CDR1 SNHLY, CDR2 FYNNEI. CDR3 protein: CASSEAFGTRELVV.

The chain has TRBV29-1 and TRBJ1-1, with D uncertain. Germline V CDR1 and CDR2: SQVTM, ANQGSEA. Trimming stripped 2 bases from V and 8 bases from J, with 12 bases between. This CDR3 comprises 12 residues. This CDR3 is CSVERASREAFF. Written as DNA, the CDR3 is TGCAGCGTTGAACGGGCTAGCAGAGAAGCTTTCTTT.

The chain has TRBV19 and TRBJ2-4; possible D gene TRBD1, 5 bases. Germline lookup yields CDR1 LNHDA and CDR2 SQIVND (reference sequence). V gave up 11 bases and J gave up 0 bases, with 11 bases separating them. The CDR3 has 13 residues. The chain's CDR3 is CAPRAIAKNIQYF. The CDR3 DNA reads as TGTGCCCCCAGGGCAATAGCCAAAAACATTCAGTACTTC. Full variable domain (rest looked up from reference TRBV19 and TRBJ2-4): DGGITQSPKYLFRKEGQNVTLSCEQNLNHDAMYWYRQDPGQGLRLIYYSQIVNDFQKGDIAEGYSVSREKKESFPLTVTSAQKNPTAFYLCAPRAIAKNIQYFGAGTRLSVL.

V and J are TRBV12-3 or TRBV12-4 and TRBJ2-1; D is unresolved. The CDR3 extends over 11 amino acids. With 2 bases removed from V and 8 bases from J, the gap between germline ends came to 4 bases. CDR3 residues: CASSLHDEQFF. CDR3 in DNA: TGTGCCAGCAGTTTACATGATGAGCAGTTCTTC.

This chain links TRBV24-1 with TRBJ2-1, with 9 bases aligning to TRBD2. Germline-derived CDR1 and CDR2 are KGHDR and SFDVKD. The V segment lost 8 bases and the J segment 16 bases; nucleotides outside the gene matches: 8. The CDR3 spans 11 residues. DNA for the CDR3: TGTGCCACCAAAGCCGGGACTAGCTTCTTCTTC. Translating it yields CATKAGTSFFF.

This chain joins TRBV9 and TRBJ2-3; perhaps TRBD2 as D (5 bases). Germline CDR1 and CDR2: SGDLS and YYNGEE. This CDR3 has 17 amino acids. V lost 0 bases and J lost 0, with 14 bases in between. CDR3 coding DNA: TGTGCCAGCAGCGTAGCCCCCTCGAGCGGTAGCACAGATACGCAGTATTTT. Its protein is CASSVAPSSGSTDTQYF.

The gene calls are TRBV12-3 or TRBV12-4 and TRBJ2-2; maybe TRBD2 (5 bases). Trimming removed 3 bases from V and 7 bases from J, with 9 bases in between. The CDR3 is 13 amino acids. The CDR3: CASSLTTGGELFF. The CDR3, as DNA: TGTGCCAGCAGTTTGACTACGGGCGGGGAGCTGTTTTTT.

This clone was found once. This sequence joins TRBV5-6 and TRBJ1-5; D gene uncertain. Per germline, CDR1 SGHDT and CDR2 YYEEEE. The CDR3 loop spans 15 amino acids. Trimming took 4 bases from V and 0 from J, leaving 11 bases between them. The CDR3 DNA reads TGTGCCAGCAGCCGTAAGGACTCTAGCAATCAGCCCCAGCATTTT. The encoded protein is CASSRKDSSNQPQHF.

The chain uses TRBV2 and TRBJ1-5; 12 positions match TRBD1. The V gene's germline CDR1 is SNHLY and CDR2 FYNNEI. The CDR3 runs to 17 residues. The J segment lost 2 bases and the V segment lost 6 bases, leaving 8 bases of the junction unmatched. The CDR3 spells CASRTGTGGEGNQPQHF. Here the CDR3 DNA reads TGTGCCAGCAGGACCGGGACAGGGGGCGAGGGCAATCAGCCCCAGCATTTT.

This chain connects TRBV7-9 to TRBJ2-1, with D perhaps TRBD2 (5 bases). Germline CDR1 and CDR2: SEHNR and FQNEAQ (reference sequence). The V end was cut by 1 base, the J end by 3 bases, with 13 bases between. The CDR3 consists of 16 residues. In nucleotides, the CDR3 is TGTGCCAGCAGCTTAGTATCCCTCGGGGACTACAATGAGCAGTTCTTC. Translated: CASSLVSLGDYNEQFF.